Following are 8 T cell receptor beta chains from one sample sequenced in a study of beta chain features in type 1 diabetes. Of the isolated RNA, all was reverse transcribed, and so the sequenced material was expressed TCRB transcripts. Clones were read by immunoSEQ multiplex PCR, and TCRdb kept only the in-frame ones, dropping some. The sample lists roughly 300,000 clones; roughly 13% were seen once. Study-level results: Within each of all four CD4+ subsets, Type 1 diabetes patients had TCRB CDR3s that were moderately but significantly shorter.

These receptors have no identified antigens. Sequencing was done on a sample of naive CD4+ T cells from blood. The receptor source for this set is a man aged 25-45 years with type 1 diabetes.

This clone was seen a few times. The genes are TRBV5-1 and TRBJ2-1; D might be TRBD2 (5 bases). Trimming removed 5 bases from V and 9 bases from J, with 18 bases in between. From germline, CDR1 is SGHRS and CDR2 YFSETQ. The CDR3 runs 14 residues. The CDR3 sequence: CASSFQGQSGEQFF. CDR3 nucleotide sequence: TGCGCCAGCAGTTTCCAAGGGCAAAGCGGTGAGCAGTTCTTC. The variable domain in full, with the rest retrieved from reference TRBV5-1 and TRBJ2-1, is KAGVTQTPRYLIKTRGQQVTLSCSPISGHRSVSWYQQTPGQGLQFLFEYFSETQRNKGNFPGRFSGRQFSNSRSEMNVSTLELGDSALYLCASSFQGQSGEQFFGPGTRLTVL.

This chain links TRBV18 with TRBJ2-5; 10 bases line up with TRBD2. Germline assignment: CDR1 KGHSH and CDR2 LQKENI. The V and J ends lost 2 bases and 1 base, in that order; junction bases with no gene match: 4. The CDR3 spans 16 residues. The CDR3 region is CASSPVLAGSQETQYF. CDR3 bases: TGTGCCAGCTCACCAGTACTAGCGGGATCCCAAGAGACCCAGTACTTC.

The V call is TRBV19, the J call TRBJ2-1; 9 bases are a match to TRBD2. The germline V gene has CDR1 LNHDA and CDR2 SQIVND (reference sequence). V was clipped by 10 bases and J by 13 bases; unmatched bases: 17. This CDR3 spans 14 amino acids. DNA of the CDR3: TGTGCCACCAAGCCCTACCGAGTAGCGGGAGTTCAGTTCTTC. This encodes CATKPYRVAGVQFF.

The chain uses TRBV28 and TRBJ2-1; 7 positions agree with TRBD1. V shed 9 bases and J 7 bases; nucleotides not matched to a gene: 12. Germline V gene data show CDR1 as MDHEN and CDR2 as SYDVKM. CDR3 size: 14 residues. The CDR3 region is CASYPGTERNEQFF. For the CDR3, the DNA is TGTGCCAGTTACCCCGGGACAGAACGGAATGAGCAGTTCTTC.

V and J are TRBV2 and TRBJ1-5; D possibly corresponds to TRBD1 (6 bases). The CDR3 contains 15 residues. The germline V and J ends were trimmed by 6 bases and 0 bases, with 12 bases remaining between them. CDR1 is SNHLY and CDR2 is FYNNEI in the germline V gene. CDR3 DNA: TGTGCCAGCAGGGCACAGGGTGGTAGCAATCAGCCCCAGCATTTT. Translated: CASRAQGGSNQPQHF. Complete variable domain (other parts from reference TRBV2 and TRBJ1-5): EPEVTQTPSHQVTQMGQEVILRCVPISNHLYFYWYRQILGQKVEFLVSFYNNEISEKSEIFDDQFSVERPDGSNFTLKIRSTKLEDSAMYFCASRAQGGSNQPQHFGDGTRLSIL.

The chain employs TRBV5-1 and TRBJ2-2, with TRBD1 as a possible D gene (6 bases). The CDR3 sequence is 17 residues long. Germline V gene data show CDR1 as SGHRS and CDR2 as YFSETQ. V lost 0 bases and J 5 bases, leaving 17 bases between the germline ends. The CDR3 nucleotides are TGCGCCAGCAGCTTGGGTTATCGGGACATAAGAACCGGGGAGCTGTTTTTT. Its translation: CASSLGYRDIRTGELFF.

This chain uses TRBV29-1 with TRBJ2-5, with 9 bases matching TRBD1. The DNA end favors TRBJ2-7, so the J call may be wrong. The length of the CDR3 is 13 residues. Germline lookup yields CDR1 SQVTM and CDR2 ANQGSEA. For the CDR3, the DNA is TGCAGCGTGGAACAGGGGGCAGCCTACGAGCAGTACTTC. Translated, it gives CSVEQGAAYEQYF.

J is TRBJ1-1 and V is TRBV29-1; 8 bases fit TRBD1. CDR1 is SQVTM, CDR2 ANQGSEA, per germline. This CDR3 comprises 15 residues. V lost 4 bases, J lost 4 bases, and 11 bases stayed unmatched. The CDR3 loop is CSVAGRGHGFTEAFF. The DNA for the CDR3 is TGCAGCGTTGCGGGCAGGGGGCATGGTTTCACTGAAGCTTTCTTT.